These 31 T cell receptor beta chains originate from one sample sequenced in a study of tumor and adjacent non-tumor tissue in lung cancer. A modified ARM-PCR protocol with three rounds of nested PCR amplified TCRbeta. TCRdb re-derived calls from the multiplex PCR reads in MiXCR, one entry per CDR3 protein. The table includes about 90,000 distinct CDR3 sequences, around three fifths detected once. No cell sorting was done before RNA was extracted from the tissue. Sequencing was carried out using lung tumor tissue. The source is a man between 70 and 80 years old with non-small cell lung cancer.

The sample holds a few counts of this clonotype. A read error may explain this, as a much larger clone is one base away. The chain employs TRBV6-2 or TRBV6-3 and TRBJ2-5; TRBD1 agrees at 7 bases. This CDR3 is built from 15 residues. Germline-derived CDR1 and CDR2 are MNHEY and SVGEGT. The CDR3 region has the DNA TGTGTCAGCAGTTACCCCTCACAGGGGAGAGAGACCCAGTACTTC. Its protein is CVSSYPSQGRETQYF.

A note on this clonotype: The conserved closing phenylalanine or tryptophan is absent in this CDR3, likely reflecting a read error. The rearrangement links TRBV11-3 to TRBJ2-5; possibly TRBD1 for D (7 bases). The CDR3 length is 14 residues. Trimming removed 5 bases at V and 5 bases at J, with 15 bases between. The germline gives CDR1 SGHNT, CDR2 YENEEA. The CDR3 loop reads CASSIRQGLETQYI. Here the CDR3 DNA reads TGTGCCAGCAGCATACGACAGGGACTGGAGACCCAGTACATC.

On this clonotype: A read error may be the cause here, since a much bigger clone is one base away. The chain recombines TRBV6-5 with TRBJ1-5; 7 nucleotides agree with TRBD1. The DNA end is more similar to TRBJ2-3, so the J call may be wrong. Germline values: CDR1 MNHEY, CDR2 SVGAGI. This CDR3 is built from 16 residues. The CDR3: CASSSLRTGRNQPQYF. Written as DNA, the CDR3 is TGTGCCAGCAGTTCTTTACGGACAGGCCGCAATCAGCCCCAGTATTTT.

With regard to this clonotype: Possible read error: a much larger clone is one base away. Given the absence of the conserved phenylalanine or tryptophan at the CDR3 end, a read error is likely. CDR3 nucleotide sequence: TGTGCCAATTCCGGGACAGGGGCAATCGGGGAGCTGTTTTCT. It yields the protein CANSGTGAIGELFS. V is TRBV6-6 and J is TRBJ2-2; 10 bases fit TRBD1. Germline-derived CDR1 and CDR2 are MNHNY and SVGAGI (reference sequence). This CDR3 is 14 amino acids long. V lost 10 bases, J lost 7 bases, and 9 bases stayed unmatched.

This clonotype has more than one count but fewer than ten. The V and J genes are TRBV19 and TRBJ1-4; D perhaps matches TRBD1 (6 bases). Germline CDR1 and CDR2: LNHDA and SQIVND (reference sequence). This CDR3 is 16 amino acids long. Deletions cut 3 bases from V and 6 bases from J, with 17 bases between. In DNA form, the CDR3 reads TGTGCCAGTAGTATCAACAGACAGGCCCGGGATGAAAAACTGTTTTTT. This sequence encodes CASSINRQARDEKLFF.

This clonotype was observed a single time. Germline is not matched at one junction end, which may reflect a read error. The chain links TRBV28 to TRBJ2-7; a possible D gene is TRBD1 (6 bases). The CDR3 runs 14 residues. Per the germline V gene, CDR1 is MDHEN and CDR2 is SYDVKM. The CDR3 DNA is TGTGCCAGTAGAACTTCAGGGACACTATACGAGGAGTACTTC. Translated: CASRTSGTLYEEYF.

To note about this clonotype: A junction end diverges from the germline sequence, so it may reflect a read error. The chain recombines TRBV6-5 with TRBJ2-1, with a weak D call TRBD1 (8 bases). CDR3 length: 16 residues. Germline lookup yields CDR1 MNHEY and CDR2 SVGAGI. The CDR3 DNA sequence: TGTACCAGCAGCCGGACAGGGCGGGGGCCCCACAATGAGCAGTTCTTC. Its translation is CTSSRTGRGPHNEQFF.

A note on this clonotype: With a much larger clone just one base away, this may be a read error. The chain is built from TRBV6-1 and TRBJ2-2, with a possible D match to TRBD1 (7 bases). There are 15 residues in the CDR3. Germline CDR1 reads MNHNS; CDR2 reads SASEGT. Deletions cut 4 bases from V and 6 bases from J, with 15 bases between. CDR3 DNA: TGTGCCAGCAGTGCTAGCAGGGGGGACTCCGGGGAGCTGTTTTTT. It is translated as CASSASRGDSGELFF.

Concerning this clonotype itself: A read error may be the cause here, since a much bigger clone is one base away. The chain recombines TRBV30 with TRBJ1-5, with D hard to call. The J call may be faulty, since TRBJ2-3 better matches the DNA end. Germline loops: CDR1 GTSNPN, CDR2 SVGIG (reference sequence). The CDR3 length is 13 residues. The CDR3 protein is CAWSGGPVQPQYF. The CDR3 nucleotides read TGTGCCTGGAGCGGCGGACCGGTCCAGCCCCAGTATTTT.

In the case of this clonotype: A read error may account for a junction end that differs from germline. This chain uses TRBV2 with TRBJ2-5, with TRBD1 matching 7 bases. From germline, CDR1 is SNHLY and CDR2 FYNNEI. The CDR3 extends over 14 amino acids. CDR3 sequence (DNA): TGTGCCAGTAAGACAGAGGGGGCGCGAGTGACCCGGTACTTC. Protein product: CASKTEGARVTRYF.

The chain joins TRBV29-1 to TRBJ1-2, with a tentative D call TRBD1 (6 bases). The CDR3 has 12 amino acids. In germline, CDR1 is SQVTM, CDR2 ANQGSEA. CDR3 protein: CNDRTVSYGYTF. Written as DNA, the CDR3 is TGCAACGACCGGACAGTCTCGTATGGCTACACCTTC.

This clonotype was detected ten times or more. This chain connects TRBV10-3 to TRBJ2-7, with TRBD2 identical over 7 bases. Germline values: CDR1 ENHRY, CDR2 SYGVKD. V dropped 4 bases and J dropped 6; count of bases not matched to a gene: 9. There are 14 residues in the CDR3. Here the CDR3 reads CAISGGTTLAEQYF. The CDR3, as DNA: TGTGCCATCAGTGGCGGGACTACCCTCGCCGAGCAGTACTTC.

This clonotype was observed a handful of times. The J gene is TRBJ1-6, the V gene TRBV28; 8 bases line up with TRBD1. This CDR3 is built from 13 residues. The germline gives CDR1 MDHEN, CDR2 SYDVKM. V trimming: 6 bases; J trimming: 10 bases; junction bases outside the gene matches: 5. CDR3 nucleotide sequence: TGTGCCAGCAGGACAGGGGTAGGATCACCCCTCCACTTT. It codes for CASRTGVGSPLHF. The full variable domain, with the rest looked up from reference TRBV28 and TRBJ1-6, is DVKVTQSSRYLVKRTGEKVFLECVQDMDHENMFWYRQDPGLGLRLIYFSYDVKMKEKGDIPEGYSVSREKKERFSLILESASTNQTSMYLCASRTGVGSPLHFGNGTRLTVT.

The J gene is TRBJ2-4, the V gene TRBV12-3 or TRBV12-4; 11 bases are a match to TRBD1. The V and J ends lost 6 bases and 15 bases, in that order; junction bases with no gene match: 7. CDR3 length: 12 amino acids. The CDR3 protein is CASRWDRGCTYF. CDR3 nucleotide sequence: TGTGCCAGCAGATGGGACAGGGGGTGCACGTACTTC.

Remarks on this clonotype: At one boundary the junction diverges from the germline segment, which might be a read error. The chain links TRBV6-6 to TRBJ2-7; D not resolved. The CDR3 is made up of 12 amino acids. Germline loops: CDR1 MNHNY, CDR2 SVGAGI (reference sequence). CDR3 sequence reads: CATSSYSYEQHF. The CDR3 bases are TGTGCCACCTCCTCCTACTCCTACGAGCAGCACTTC.

The chain couples TRBV5-1 to TRBJ2-4; 14 bases agree with TRBD2. CDR1 SGHRS and CDR2 YFSETQ come from the germline V gene. The CDR3 runs 16 residues. Unmatched junction bases numbered 4, after V lost 5 bases and J lost 3 bases. This CDR3 reads CASRTSGGAIKNIQYF. As DNA, the CDR3 is TGCGCCAGCAGGACTAGCGGGGGGGCTATCAAAAACATTCAGTACTTC.

This clonotype was picked up many times. The V gene is TRBV6-1, the J gene TRBJ1-5; a weak D match, TRBD1 (6 bases). The CDR3 loop spans 15 amino acids. Trimming shortened V by 1 base and J by 7 bases, and 14 bases separated the two germline ends. Germline values: CDR1 MNHNS, CDR2 SASEGT. CDR3 amino acids: CASSEDGGRRQPQHF. The CDR3 region has the DNA TGTGCCAGCAGTGAAGACGGGGGGCGCCGGCAGCCCCAGCATTTT.

Comment on this clonotype: A junction end diverges from the germline sequence, so it may reflect a read error. The chain recombines TRBV6-5 with TRBJ1-5; D is possibly TRBD1 (6 bases). Germline V gene lookup returns CDR1 MNHEY and CDR2 SVGAGI. The CDR3 totals 15 residues. In DNA, the CDR3 is TGTGCCAGCAGCTCTACAGGGCGTAGCAATCAGTCCCATCATTTT. Its protein product is CASSSTGRSNQSHHF.

By sample share, this clonotype is medium-sized. V and J are TRBV11-1 and TRBJ2-7; D is uncertain. CDR1 is SGHAT and CDR2 is FQDESV in the germline V gene (reference sequence). The CDR3 spans 11 residues. With 2 bases removed from V and 6 bases from J, the gap between germline ends came to 5 bases. The CDR3 protein is CASSLKGEQYF. The CDR3 region has the DNA TGTGCCAGCAGCTTAAAAGGCGAGCAGTACTTC.

This chain joins TRBV11-3 and TRBJ1-6; the D is unclear. Between the trimmed V and J ends, which lost 1 base and 11 bases, there was a span of 9 bases. The V gene's germline CDR1 is SGHNT and CDR2 YENEEA. The CDR3 has 13 amino acids. CDR3 in DNA: TGTGCCAGCAGCTTAGGCACGTATACACCCCTCCACTTT. Protein product: CASSLGTYTPLHF.

This clonotype was found many times. The chain uses TRBV28 and TRBJ2-1; no definite D call. This CDR3 region has 12 residues. The germline V gene encodes CDR1 MDHEN and CDR2 SYDVKM. V lost 5 bases and J 3 bases, leaving 5 bases between the germline ends. CDR3 DNA: TGTGCCAGCAGTGGGATCTACAATGAGCAGTTCTTC. Translation gives CASSGIYNEQFF.

This clonotype has more than one count but fewer than ten. This chain uses TRBV7-9 with TRBJ2-1; D ambiguous. With 4 bases removed from V and 7 bases from J, the gap between germline ends came to 11 bases. Germline lookup yields CDR1 SEHNR and CDR2 FQNEAQ (reference sequence). The CDR3 covers 13 residues. The CDR3 loop is CASSSRGGNEQFF. The CDR3 DNA is TGTGCCAGCAGCTCAAGAGGTGGGAATGAGCAGTTCTTC. Based on the CDR3 plus reference TRBV7-9 and TRBJ2-1, the full variable domain is DTGVSQNPRHKITKRGQNVTFRCDPISEHNRLYWYRQTLGQGPEFLTYFQNEAQLEKSRLLSDRFSAERPKGSFSTLEIQRTEQGDSAMYLCASSSRGGNEQFFGPGTRLTVL.

This chain joins TRBV5-1 and TRBJ2-7, with D perhaps given as TRBD1 or TRBD2 (5 bases each). The germline CDR1 and CDR2 sequences are SGHRS and YFSETQ. With 1 base removed from V and 6 bases from J, the gap between germline ends came to 14 bases. The CDR3 is made up of 14 amino acids. The CDR3 coding sequence is TGCGCCAGCAGCTTGTATGTGGGGGTCCCCGAGCAGTACTTC. It yields the protein CASSLYVGVPEQYF.

A word on this clonotype: The CDR3 end shows no conserved phenylalanine or tryptophan, and so a read error is likely. The V and J genes are TRBV11-3 and TRBJ2-7; tentatively, D is TRBD2 (6 bases). Per germline, CDR1 SGHNT and CDR2 YENEEA. Between the trimmed V and J ends, which lost 3 bases and 9 bases, there was a span of 15 bases. The CDR3 extends over 13 amino acids. The CDR3 here is CASSLEGWSGQYL. CDR3 nucleotide sequence: TGTGCCAGCAGCTTGGAGGGTTGGTCGGGGCAGTACCTC.

The gene calls are TRBV6-1 and TRBJ2-2, with a tentative D call TRBD1 (6 bases). The CDR3 has 15 amino acids. Germline CDR1 is MNHNS and CDR2 is SASEGT. As DNA, the CDR3 is TGTGCAATCAAACGGGGACACCAGACGTCCGGGGAGCTGTTTTTT. This gives the protein CAIKRGHQTSGELFF.

Note on this clonotype: At one of its ends the junction is not consistent with the germline gene, which may arise from a read error. V gene TRBV4-1 combines with J gene TRBJ2-1, with TRBD2 matching 9 bases. This CDR3 has 18 residues. Germline CDR1 reads MGHRA; CDR2 reads YSYEKL. The CDR3 sequence is CASSQAKRLAASYNEQCF. The DNA for the CDR3 is TGCGCCAGCAGCCAAGCGAAAAGACTAGCGGCCTCCTACAATGAGCAGTGCTTC.

This clonotype was recorded many times. The chain combines TRBV6-1 with TRBJ2-5; 7 nucleotides line up with TRBD1. Germline V gene data show CDR1 as MNHNS and CDR2 as SASEGT. This CDR3 has 14 amino acids. V shed 6 bases and J 4 bases; nucleotides not matched to a gene: 8. The DNA for the CDR3 is TGTGCCAGCAGGAAGACAGGGAATGTAGAGACCCAGTACTTC. Translation: CASRKTGNVETQYF.

This clonotype has at least ten counts. The chain carries TRBV20-1 and TRBJ2-5, with 8 bases fitting TRBD2. Germline lookup yields CDR1 DFQATT and CDR2 SNEGSKA (reference sequence). This CDR3 is 14 amino acids long. V gave up 4 bases and J gave up 5 bases; unmatched junction bases: 9. CDR3 in DNA: TGCAGTGCTACTGGCCTAGCGGGTTGGGAGACCCAGTACTTC. Amino acid sequence: CSATGLAGWETQYF.

On this clonotype: A much larger clone lies one base from this, so it may be a read error. This sequence joins TRBV7-3 and TRBJ2-1; D call uncertain. Looked up from germline, CDR1 is SGHTA and CDR2 is FQGTGA. CDR3 size: 13 residues. The CDR3 sequence is CASSLSGNNELFF. In DNA form, the CDR3 reads TGTGCCAGCAGCTTAAGTGGGAACAATGAGCTGTTCTTC.

This clonotype has at least ten counts. The V and J genes are TRBV5-1 and TRBJ2-2; D is uncertain. V was pared by 4 bases and J by 4 bases, with 8 bases between. This CDR3 is 13 amino acids long. Germline assignment: CDR1 SGHRS and CDR2 YFSETQ. CDR3 nucleotides: TGCGCCAGCAGCCCCAGCGTCACCGGGGAGCTGTTTTTT. Its protein is CASSPSVTGELFF.

The rearrangement links TRBV29-1 to TRBJ2-7; tentatively, D is TRBD2 (6 bases). This CDR3 is 14 amino acids long. Germline assignment: CDR1 SQVTM and CDR2 ANQGSEA. The V end was cut by 7 bases, the J end by 12 bases, with 28 bases between. Written as DNA, the CDR3 is TGCAGCGCTCGAGGGTCGGGAGCGACCTACAAGCTGTACTTC. This encodes CSARGSGATYKLYF.